These T cell receptor beta chains were read from a single sample in a study of T cells in Graves' hyperthyroidism and ophthalmopathy. TCRdb fed the multiplex PCR reads into MiXCR, producing one record per CDR3 protein. Seen here are roughly 740,000 distinct CDR3 sequences, approximately 16% observed once, and the top ten hold approximately 8%. Sequencing input: blood. These receptors all stem from a man between 18 and 29 years old with Graves' hyperthyroidism. The CDR3 runs from the conserved cysteine through the conserved F or W. Each record gives: J gene, V gene, D gene, clone size, CDR3 DNA, CDR3 protein. A D gene is named only where the DNA matches it firmly. Expanded clones get a size class; other rows say once, few or many, or leave the size out.

>TRBJ2-2|TRBV5-8|-|few
TGTGCCAGCAGCTACTATAGCGGTTACACCGGGGAGCTGTTTTTT
CASSYYSGYTGELFF
>TRBJ2-1|TRBV20-1|-|few
TGCAGTGCTGGCGGGGATGAGCAGTTCTTC
CSAGGDEQFF
>TRBJ2-1|TRBV2|-|many
TGTGCCAGCGGTAATTACAATGAGCAGTTCTTC
CASGNYNEQFF
>TRBJ1-2|TRBV5-4|-|-
TGTGCCAGCAGCCCCGCGGCCTGGGAGGAAGGCTACACCTTC
CASSPAAWEEGYTF
>TRBJ2-1|TRBV7-9|-|few
TGTGCCAGCAGAGGCCCTGAGCAGTTCTTC
CASRGPEQFF
>TRBJ1-1|TRBV19|-|-
TGTGCCAGTAGTATTTTGAAGGGGAACACTGAAGCTTTCTTT
CASSILKGNTEAFF
>TRBJ1-2|TRBV10-3|-|many
TGTGCCATCAGTGATGTTATGGACTATGGCTACACCTTC
CAISDVMDYGYTF
>TRBJ2-7|TRBV6-1|-|-
TGTGCCAGCAGTCCCCTCGACAGTTCCTACGAGCGGTACTTC
CASSPLDSSYERYF
>TRBJ2-7|TRBV10-3|TRBD1|many
TGTGCCATCAGTGATGGGACAGGGGTTTACGAGCAGTACTTC
CAISDGTGVYEQYF
>TRBJ2-6|TRBV20-1|-|-
TGCAGTGCTAGAATTGTCCCTGGGGCCAACGTCCTGACTTTC
CSARIVPGANVLTF
>TRBJ2-1|TRBV20-1|TRBD2|-
TGCAGTGCTGTGACCCCGGGACTAGCGGCCTCCTACAATGAGCAGTTCTTC
CSAVTPGLAASYNEQFF
>TRBJ2-7|TRBV7-6|TRBD2|few
TGTGCCAGCAGTGGGGAGAGCGGGATAGGAGGAATCAACGAGCAGTACTTC
CASSGESGIGGINEQYF
>TRBJ2-5|TRBV14|-|-
TGTGCCAGCAGCCAAGAGGGGGCACACCCTAAGATGGAGACCCAGTACTTC
CASSQEGAHPKMETQYF
>TRBJ2-5|TRBV5-6|-|-
TGTGCCAGCATGGGGGGAGAAGAGACCCAGTACTTC
CASMGGEETQYF
>TRBJ1-6|TRBV3-1|-|many
TGTGCCAGCAGCCAAGAACAATGGACTAATTCACCCCTCCACTTT
CASSQEQWTNSPLHF
>TRBJ1-1|TRBV10-3|-|many
TGTGCCATCAGAAAAACACAAAACACTGAAGCTTTCTTT
CAIRKTQNTEAFF
>TRBJ1-1|TRBV20-1|-|-
TGCAGTGCTAGATCCTCTAGCCCCTCCACTGAAGCTTTCTTT
CSARSSSPSTEAFF
>TRBJ2-2|TRBV27|TRBD2|-
TGTGCCAGCACCAAATTACTAGCGGGATACACCGGGGAGCTGTTTTTT
CASTKLLAGYTGELFF
>TRBJ2-5|TRBV28|TRBD2|many
TGTGCCAGCAGGCTAATGGAGACTAGCGGAGAAGAGACCCAGTACTTC
CASRLMETSGEETQYF
>TRBJ2-2|TRBV7-3|-|few
TGTGCCAGCAGCTTAACTGCGAAAACGAACACCGGGGAGCTGTTTTTT
CASSLTAKTNTGELFF
>TRBJ2-7|TRBV11-2|TRBD1|many
TGTGCCAGCAGCTTAGCTCCGGACAGGGTCTACGAGCAGTACTTC
CASSLAPDRVYEQYF
>TRBJ1-1|TRBV28|-|many
TGTGCCAGCAGTTCTAATAGGGGCTATACTGAAGCTTTCTTT
CASSSNRGYTEAFF
>TRBJ2-1|TRBV3-1|TRBD1|few
TGTGCCAGCAGCCAAATTACAGGGGGCACCAACAATGAGCAGTTCTTC
CASSQITGGTNNEQFF
>TRBJ1-1|TRBV4-1|-|-
TGCGCCAGCAGCCAAGAGGGGGCGAGGGGCACTGAAGCTTTCTTT
CASSQEGARGTEAFF
>TRBJ2-7|TRBV7-2|-|-
TGTGCCAGCAGCCCAGGGACCCTAGGATACGAGCAGTACTTC
CASSPGTLGYEQYF
>TRBJ1-1|TRBV2|TRBD1|many
TGTGCCAGCCTCCAGGGGGAGAACACTGAAGCTTTCTTT
CASLQGENTEAFF